Below, 26 T cell receptor beta chains from the same sample are listed, as sequenced in a study of cytomegalovirus exposure and HLA in healthy donors. The primer mix had 60 Vbeta and 13 Jbeta primers. Sequenced by immunoSEQ multiplex PCR; TCRdb stores in-frame clones only, minus some. The sample shows 130,000 to 150,000 clones, roughly four fifths of them seen only once. Material for sequencing was PBMCs. The receptors come from a man aged 25 to 40 in good health and CMV-seropositive.

The chain carries TRBV27 and TRBJ1-1; TRBD1 might be the D (5 bases). CDR1 and CDR2 from the germline V gene are MNHEY and SMNVEV (reference sequence). Between the trimmed V and J ends, which lost 4 bases and 3 bases, there was a span of 15 bases. This CDR3 is built from 15 residues. The CDR3 here is CASSYPGGSDTEAFF. CDR3 in DNA: TGTGCCAGCAGTTATCCGGGGGGATCGGACACTGAAGCTTTCTTT.

This clone has a handful of counts. V and J are TRBV2 and TRBJ2-7, with D perhaps TRBD1 (6 bases). Germline CDR1 reads SNHLY; CDR2 reads FYNNEI. Deletions cut 6 bases from V and 5 bases from J, with 11 bases between. This CDR3 is built from 12 residues. Written as DNA, the CDR3 is TGTGCCAGCAGCTTGGACAGAAACGAGCAGTACTTC. Amino acids: CASSLDRNEQYF.

The J gene is TRBJ1-2, the V gene TRBV7-9; no reliable D call. Germline-derived CDR1 and CDR2 are SEHNR and FQNEAQ (reference sequence). Trimming removed 6 bases at V and 7 bases at J, with 9 bases between. The CDR3 extends over 11 amino acids. The CDR3 region is CASSSEVGYTF. In DNA form, the CDR3 reads TGTGCCAGCAGTTCGGAGGTTGGCTACACCTTC. Full variable domain (rest looked up from reference TRBV7-9 and TRBJ1-2): DTGVSQNPRHKITKRGQNVTFRCDPISEHNRLYWYRQTLGQGPEFLTYFQNEAQLEKSRLLSDRFSAERPKGSFSTLEIQRTEQGDSAMYLCASSSEVGYTFGSGTRLTVV.

The CDR3 loop reads CASSPTGRTDTQYF. The CDR3 DNA reads TGCGCCAGCAGCCCGACAGGGCGCACAGATACGCAGTATTTT. The chain combines TRBV5-1 with TRBJ2-3; 7 bases align to TRBD1. Germline V gene data show CDR1 as SGHRS and CDR2 as YFSETQ. Germline trimming cut 4 bases from V and 1 base from J; bases unmatched to any gene: 3. The CDR3 loop spans 14 amino acids.

The chain joins TRBV19 to TRBJ2-3; 11 nucleotides agree with TRBD1. V was clipped by 5 bases and J by 0 bases; unmatched bases: 4. Germline V CDR1 and CDR2: LNHDA, SQIVND (reference sequence). This CDR3 has 16 residues. As DNA, the CDR3 is TGTGCCAGTAGTCCAAGGACAGGGGGCAGCACAGATACGCAGTATTTT. Amino acid sequence: CASSPRTGGSTDTQYF.

The rearrangement links TRBV6-5 to TRBJ2-7; 7 bases fit TRBD2. CDR3 length: 14 amino acids. V was clipped by 2 bases and J by 4 bases; unmatched bases: 5. Per the germline V gene, CDR1 is MNHEY and CDR2 is SVGAGI. This CDR3 is CASSYRDYGYEQYF. CDR3 nucleotide sequence: TGTGCCAGCAGTTACCGGGACTACGGGTACGAGCAGTACTTC.

Points on this clone: The same CDR3 can be traced to other DNA sequences in this sample. The V call is TRBV18, the J call TRBJ2-7, with 7 bases identical to TRBD2. The CDR3 contains 12 residues. The V segment lost 3 bases and the J segment 4 bases; nucleotides outside the gene matches: 0. Germline CDR1 and CDR2: KGHSH and LQKENI. The CDR3 is CASSPGGYEQYF. CDR3 coding DNA: TGTGCCAGCTCACCGGGGGGGTACGAGCAGTACTTC.

The chain combines TRBV27 with TRBJ2-7; TRBD1 might be the D (6 bases). Per the germline V gene, CDR1 is MNHEY and CDR2 is SMNVEV (reference sequence). Trimming removed 7 bases from V and 6 bases from J, with 10 bases in between. The length of the CDR3 is 11 residues. The CDR3 spells CASKTGFEQYF. The CDR3 bases are TGTGCCAGCAAAACAGGGTTCGAGCAGTACTTC.

The CDR3 region is CAWSAQGHEQYF. CDR3 DNA sequence: TGTGCCTGGAGTGCACAGGGCCACGAGCAGTACTTC. V gene TRBV30 combines with J gene TRBJ2-7; D possibly corresponds to TRBD1 (6 bases). V lost 1 base and J lost 5, with 9 bases in between. CDR1 and CDR2 from the germline V gene are GTSNPN and SVGIG (reference sequence). The CDR3 runs 12 residues.

The chain recombines TRBV28 with TRBJ2-7; D is perhaps TRBD2 (6 bases). This CDR3 is 14 amino acids long. The V end was cut by 2 bases, the J end by 8 bases, with 16 bases between. CDR1 MDHEN and CDR2 SYDVKM come from the germline V gene. CDR3 sequence (DNA): TGTGCCAGCAGTTTAGCCGTGGGGGGAATCAAGCAGTACTTC. Translated: CASSLAVGGIKQYF.

The genes are TRBV2 and TRBJ1-5; 10 bases agree with TRBD1. V lost 6 bases and J lost 6; bases outside the gene matches: 14. Germline CDR1 SNHLY, CDR2 FYNNEI. The CDR3 covers 17 residues. The CDR3 region has the DNA TGTGCCAGCAGCCGCAGCCCGGGACAGGGGCGGACTCAGCCCCAGCATTTT. It is translated as CASSRSPGQGRTQPQHF. Filled out from reference TRBV2 and TRBJ1-5, the complete variable domain reads EPEVTQTPSHQVTQMGQEVILRCVPISNHLYFYWYRQILGQKVEFLVSFYNNEISEKSEIFDDQFSVERPDGSNFTLKIRSTKLEDSAMYFCASSRSPGQGRTQPQHFGDGTRLSIL.

V gene TRBV30 combines with J gene TRBJ1-1, with D hard to call. Germline V gives CDR1 GTSNPN, CDR2 SVGIG (reference sequence). CDR3 length: 11 residues. The ends were cut back, 3 bases at V and 5 bases at J, with 7 bases in the middle. CDR3 coding DNA: TGTGCCTGGAGCGGGAAGACTGAAGCTTTCTTT. Protein sequence: CAWSGKTEAFF.

This clone has only one observation. This chain uses TRBV19 with TRBJ1-1; D is undetermined. This CDR3 comprises 12 residues. CDR1 and CDR2 (germline): LNHDA, SQIVND (reference sequence). Deletions cut 7 bases from V and 5 bases from J, with 11 bases between. CDR3: CASTARVTEAFF. The CDR3 coding sequence is TGTGCCAGTACCGCTCGGGTGACTGAAGCTTTCTTT.

This clone was counted once. Mismatch with germline at one junction end may stem from a read error. The genes are TRBV7-9 and TRBJ2-6; TRBD1 matches at 8 bases. The CDR3 runs to 14 residues. Germline CDR1 is SEHNR and CDR2 is FQNEAQ (reference sequence). CDR3 in amino acids: CASSSRTGINGLTF. CDR3 bases: TGTGCCAGCAGCTCCCGGACAGGGATAAACGGCCTGACTTTC. The full variable domain, in which reference TRBV7-9 and TRBJ2-6 provide the parts outside the CDR3, is DTGVSQNPRHKITKRGQNVTFRCDPISEHNRLYWYRQTLGQGPEFLTYFQNEAQLEKSRLLSDRFSAERPKGSFSTLEIQRTEQGDSAMYLCASSSRTGINGLTFGAGSRLTVL.

On this clone: One end of the junction is discordant with germline, which a read error may explain. The rearrangement joins TRBV10-3 to TRBJ2-6; 12 bases agree with TRBD1. The CDR3 length is 18 residues. From germline, CDR1 is ENHRY and CDR2 SYGVKD. Here the CDR3 reads CAIRGTGGAFSGANGLTF. The CDR3 coding sequence is TGTGCCATCAGAGGGACAGGGGGCGCGTTTTCTGGGGCCAACGGCCTGACTTTC.

The J gene is TRBJ2-6, the V gene TRBV6-5; maybe TRBD2 (6 bases). The CDR3 is 15 residues long. Per germline, CDR1 MNHEY and CDR2 SVGAGI. V was shortened by 7 bases and J by 2 bases, with 12 bases between the two germline ends. CDR3 nucleotides: TGTGCCAGCACGGCGGGGATGGCTGGGGCCAACGTCCTGACTTTC. Protein sequence: CASTAGMAGANVLTF.

The chain recombines TRBV20-1 with TRBJ2-7; possible D gene TRBD2, 7 bases. Per the germline V gene, CDR1 is DFQATT and CDR2 is SNEGSKA (reference sequence). This CDR3 comprises 11 residues. Trimming stripped 7 bases from V and 2 bases from J, with 9 bases between. This CDR3 reads CSGGGAYEQYF. Written as DNA, the CDR3 is TGCAGTGGAGGGGGGGCCTACGAGCAGTACTTC.

This chain uses TRBV15 with TRBJ2-3; 8 bases are shared with TRBD1. CDR3 length equals 12 residues. Germline V CDR1 and CDR2: LNHNV, YYDKDF (reference sequence). V lost 11 bases to trimming and J lost 5 bases; unmatched junction nucleotides: 6. For the CDR3, the DNA is TGTGCCGTTGGACAGGGAGTAGATACGCAGTATTTT. It encodes CAVGQGVDTQYF.

The rearrangement joins TRBV4-2 to TRBJ2-1; possible D gene TRBD1, 6 bases. V dropped 5 bases and J dropped 9 bases, with 14 bases sitting between them. The germline CDR1 and CDR2 sequences are LGHNA and YNFKEQ. CDR3 length equals 13 residues. CDR3 sequence: CASSGPLGGEQFF. DNA for the CDR3: TGTGCCAGCAGCGGCCCGTTAGGGGGTGAGCAGTTCTTC.

The chain combines TRBV5-4 with TRBJ2-2; TRBD2 matches at 13 bases. Germline CDR1 is SGHNT and CDR2 is YYREEE (reference sequence). This CDR3 region has 16 residues. Trimming at V came to 4 bases and at J to 3 bases, leaving 3 bases not matched to a gene. CDR3 amino acids: CASSPGLAGHTGELFF. CDR3 sequence (DNA): TGTGCCAGCAGCCCGGGACTAGCGGGACACACCGGGGAGCTGTTTTTT.

This chain links TRBV28 with TRBJ1-4; TRBD1 aligns across 9 bases. CDR1 and CDR2 from the germline V gene are MDHEN and SYDVKM. The CDR3 has 16 amino acids. The V gene end was trimmed by 3 bases and the J gene end by 5 bases; junction bases not matched to a gene: 7. DNA for the CDR3: TGTGCCAGCAGTTTGTTGGGGACAGGGCCCAATGAAAAACTGTTTTTT. Residues: CASSLLGTGPNEKLFF.

This sequence joins TRBV7-2 and TRBJ1-2; TRBD1 agrees at 8 bases. V lost 5 bases and J lost 5; bases outside the gene matches: 4. CDR3 length: 13 residues. From germline, CDR1 is SGHTA and CDR2 FQGNSA. This chain's CDR3 is CASSPRTGYGYTF. The CDR3 nucleotides are TGTGCCAGCAGCCCACGGACAGGGTATGGCTACACCTTC.

This clone appeared once. This chain uses TRBV5-1 with TRBJ2-2; D is perhaps TRBD2 (6 bases). The CDR3 is 17 residues long. V was cut by 2 bases and J by 2 bases, with 16 bases left in between. Germline V gives CDR1 SGHRS, CDR2 YFSETQ. CDR3 protein: CASSFYPGDLNTGELFF. CDR3 in DNA: TGCGCCAGCAGCTTTTATCCTGGGGACTTAAACACCGGGGAGCTGTTTTTT.

The chain employs TRBV7-9 and TRBJ1-4; 10 bases are a match to TRBD1. The CDR3 has 16 residues. The J segment lost 11 bases and the V segment lost 5 bases, leaving 14 bases of the junction unmatched. Germline values: CDR1 SEHNR, CDR2 FQNEAQ (reference sequence). In nucleotides, the CDR3 is TGTGCCAGCAGCCCGCGGGGACAGGGGTGGTTAGAGAAACTGTTTTTT. Its translation: CASSPRGQGWLEKLFF.

The V call is TRBV5-5, the J call TRBJ2-3, with 10 bases fitting TRBD2. The CDR3 length is 15 residues. The V and J ends lost 4 bases and 2 bases, in that order; junction bases with no gene match: 4. CDR1 SGHKS and CDR2 YYEKEE come from the germline V gene (reference sequence). CDR3 in DNA: TGTGCCAGCAGCCCGACTAGCGGGCTCACAGATACGCAGTATTTT. It encodes CASSPTSGLTDTQYF.

The rearrangement uses TRBV9 and TRBJ1-4; 7 nucleotides align to TRBD1. Germline values: CDR1 SGDLS, CDR2 YYNGEE. The J segment lost 8 bases and the V segment lost 0 bases, leaving 13 bases of the junction unmatched. The CDR3 contains 17 residues. The CDR3 DNA follows: TGTGCCAGCAGCGTAGGAGACCAAGGGGGCCTAGGGGAAAAACTGTTTTTT. Residues: CASSVGDQGGLGEKLFF.